These 15 T cell receptor beta chains share one sample of origin, sequenced in a study of radiotherapy plus CTLA-4 blockade in lung cancer. TCRdb keeps only in-frame clones here, not all; method: immunoSEQ multiplex PCR. This sample has about 72,000 clones, with over 80% found just once. This sample comprised peripheral blood, obtained from a patient treated with radiotherapy plus ipilimumab. Receptor source: a human donor with non-small cell lung cancer who had a partial response to radiotherapy plus ipilimumab.

The V call is TRBV7-8, the J call TRBJ2-7; D is perhaps TRBD2 (7 bases). Trimming removed 5 bases from V and 7 bases from J, with 15 bases in between. Looked up from germline, CDR1 is SGHVS and CDR2 is FQNEAQ. The CDR3 sequence is 13 residues long. CDR3: CASSPLQGGEQYF. DNA of the CDR3: TGTGCCAGCAGCCCGCTACAGGGAGGGGAGCAGTACTTC.

This clone was detected a few times. This chain connects TRBV2 to TRBJ1-2; 8 nucleotides line up with TRBD1. CDR1 is SNHLY and CDR2 is FYNNEI in the germline V gene. The CDR3 runs to 13 residues. The junction had 8 bases not matched to a gene; V was cut back by 6 bases and J by 8 bases. As DNA, the CDR3 is TGTGCCAGCAGGGGATTGACAGGGGAAGGCTACACCTTC. Translation: CASRGLTGEGYTF.

The chain recombines TRBV28 with TRBJ2-7; weak D call: TRBD2 (7 bases). CDR3 length: 16 residues. Germline V gene lookup returns CDR1 MDHEN and CDR2 SYDVKM. V was pared by 1 base and J by 0 bases, with 13 bases between. The CDR3 DNA reads as TGTGCCAGCAGTTTATACCGGGGGGCGGGCTCCTACGAGCAGTACTTC. It yields the protein CASSLYRGAGSYEQYF.

CDR3 DNA sequence: TGTGCCAGCAGTGAAGCCCTGACACGCTCCTACGAGCAGTACTTC. This gives the protein CASSEALTRSYEQYF. The rearrangement joins TRBV6-1 to TRBJ2-7; D gene uncertain. CDR1 and CDR2 from the germline V gene are MNHNS and SASEGT. The CDR3 is made up of 15 amino acids. The V end lost 0 bases, the J end lost 0 bases, and 9 bases lay between the germline ends.

This CDR3 is CASKPLEGVIVNQPQHF. For the CDR3, the DNA is TGTGCCAGCAAGCCCTTAGAGGGAGTAATTGTTAATCAGCCCCAGCATTTT. V usage is TRBV2 and J usage is TRBJ1-5; no clear D gene. The CDR3 runs 17 residues. CDR1 and CDR2 (germline): SNHLY, FYNNEI. Deletions cut 7 bases from V and 4 bases from J, with 23 bases between. The whole variable domain, remainder taken from reference TRBV2 and TRBJ1-5, is EPEVTQTPSHQVTQMGQEVILRCVPISNHLYFYWYRQILGQKVEFLVSFYNNEISEKSEIFDDQFSVERPDGSNFTLKIRSTKLEDSAMYFCASKPLEGVIVNQPQHFGDGTRLSIL.

This clone occurred once. This rearrangement joins TRBV6-1 to TRBJ1-1, with D unclear. CDR1 and CDR2 from the germline V gene are MNHNS and SASEGT. The length of the CDR3 is 14 residues. With 1 base removed from V and 9 bases from J, the gap between germline ends came to 15 bases. The CDR3 nucleotides are TGTGCCAGCAGTGAAGTGCCAGGCATCTACCAAGCTTTCTTT. Its protein is CASSEVPGIYQAFF.

The genes are TRBV11-1 and TRBJ2-1; possibly TRBD1 for D (6 bases). V gave up 5 bases and J gave up 7 bases, with 12 bases separating them. CDR3 length: 13 amino acids. The V gene's germline CDR1 is SGHAT and CDR2 FQDESV (reference sequence). DNA of the CDR3: TGTGCCAGCAGCGTCTCAGGGGATAATGAGCAGTTCTTC. Its translation is CASSVSGDNEQFF.

V is TRBV10-1 and J is TRBJ1-1; TRBD1 is a possible D gene (5 bases). CDR3 length: 13 amino acids. Trimming took 10 bases from V and 0 from J, leaving 12 bases between them. Germline lookup yields CDR1 WNHNN and CDR2 SYGVQD (reference sequence). This chain's CDR3 is CATQDFMNTEAFF. The CDR3 coding sequence is TGCGCCACACAGGATTTCATGAACACTGAAGCTTTCTTT.

The chain links TRBV20-1 to TRBJ2-1; unclear D gene. Trimming took off 3 bases at V and 7 bases at J, with 7 bases between the two ends. Germline CDR1 is DFQATT and CDR2 is SNEGSKA (reference sequence). The CDR3 totals 11 residues. CDR3 residues: CSASSENEQFF. The CDR3 coding sequence is TGCAGTGCTAGCTCCGAGAATGAGCAGTTCTTC.

This rearrangement joins TRBV28 to TRBJ2-7; TRBD1 matches 9 bases. V trimming: 4 bases; J trimming: 7 bases; junction bases outside the gene matches: 11. Germline CDR1 is MDHEN and CDR2 is SYDVKM. CDR3 length equals 15 residues. DNA for the CDR3: TGTGCCAGCAGTTCCCCGGGGACAGGGAATCGGGAGCAGTACTTC. Residues: CASSSPGTGNREQYF.

This rearrangement joins TRBV5-4 to TRBJ2-5; 7 nucleotides agree with TRBD2. From germline, CDR1 is SGHNT and CDR2 YYREEE (reference sequence). Unmatched junction bases numbered 12, after V lost 4 bases and J lost 3 bases. The CDR3 sequence is 16 residues long. The CDR3 sequence: CASSPGGIAQEETQYF. CDR3 bases: TGTGCCAGCAGCCCCGGGGGGATAGCGCAAGAAGAGACCCAGTACTTC.

J is TRBJ2-1 and V is TRBV19; the match to TRBD2 covers 9 bases. The germline CDR1 and CDR2 sequences are LNHDA and SQIVND (reference sequence). The CDR3 length is 16 residues. V trimming: 8 bases; J trimming: 2 bases; junction bases outside the gene matches: 10. The CDR3 here is CASLQHSGRTYNEQFF. The CDR3 region has the DNA TGTGCCAGTCTACAACATAGCGGGAGAACCTACAATGAGCAGTTCTTC.

The chain employs TRBV7-9 and TRBJ2-7, with 14 bases matching TRBD2. Germline V CDR1 and CDR2: SEHNR, FQNEAQ (reference sequence). Germline trimming cut 8 bases from V and 7 bases from J; bases unmatched to any gene: 4. CDR3 size: 13 residues. The CDR3 reads CASGGLAGEEQYF. The CDR3 DNA sequence: TGTGCCAGCGGGGGACTAGCGGGAGAAGAGCAGTACTTC.

The chain joins TRBV28 to TRBJ2-1; 10 positions match TRBD2. The junction had 10 bases not matched to a gene; V was cut back by 3 bases and J by 8 bases. This CDR3 is built from 16 residues. Germline CDR1 is MDHEN and CDR2 is SYDVKM. The CDR3 sequence: CASSLESGRALDEQFF. In nucleotides, the CDR3 is TGTGCCAGCAGTTTGGAGAGCGGGAGGGCCTTGGATGAGCAGTTCTTC.

This chain uses TRBV2 with TRBJ2-1, with TRBD1 identical over 8 bases. V shed 4 bases, J shed 10 bases, and the junction held 6 bases outside the gene matches. From germline, CDR1 is SNHLY and CDR2 FYNNEI. CDR3 size: 13 residues. CDR3 nucleotides: TGTGCCAGCAGTGGGTCGGGACAGGTCGAGCAGTTCTTC. Residues: CASSGSGQVEQFF.